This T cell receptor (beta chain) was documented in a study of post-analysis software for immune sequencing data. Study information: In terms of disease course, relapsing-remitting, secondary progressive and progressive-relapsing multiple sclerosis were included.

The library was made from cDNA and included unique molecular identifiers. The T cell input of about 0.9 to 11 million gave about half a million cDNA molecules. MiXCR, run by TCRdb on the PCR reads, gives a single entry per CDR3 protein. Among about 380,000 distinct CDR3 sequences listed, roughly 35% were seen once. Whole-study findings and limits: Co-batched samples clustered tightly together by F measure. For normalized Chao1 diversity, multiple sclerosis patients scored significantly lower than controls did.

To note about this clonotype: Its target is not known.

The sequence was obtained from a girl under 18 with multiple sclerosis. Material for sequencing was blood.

CDR3 DNA sequence: TGTGCCAGCAGCCGCGACCCCTTGGGGGAGCAGTTCTTC. It codes for CASSRDPLGEQFF. V usage is TRBV3-1 and J usage is TRBJ2-1, with no clear D. Trimming stripped 4 bases from V and 10 bases from J, with 14 bases between. The CDR3 length is 13 residues. Germline V gene sequence: CDR1 LGHDT, CDR2 YNNKEL (reference sequence).